This entry describes one T cell receptor (beta chain). Its specificity is not known. Template switching with 5'RACE generated the TCR cDNA and added a universal primer site and UMIs. TCRdb itself ran the 5' RACE reads through MiXCR, one entry per CDR3 protein. This table holds some 670,000 distinct CDR3 sequences, 9% to 15% found once. The data belong to a study of T cells after yellow fever vaccination. Study results and caveats: Although the secondary response was weaker, it peaked faster, at day 5 versus 15.

V lost 1 base, J lost 3 bases, and 6 bases lay in between. This CDR3 region has 13 residues. Germline-derived CDR1 and CDR2 are SQVTM and ANQGSEA. The sequence was collected from a young man who received the YFV17D yellow fever vaccine. The chain joins TRBV29-1 to TRBJ1-4; D call uncertain. The source material was PBMCs, sampled on the day of the yellow fever booster vaccination. The CDR3 loop reads CSVEGTANEKLFF. DNA of the CDR3: TGCAGCGTTGAAGGGACCGCTAATGAAAAACTGTTTTTT.